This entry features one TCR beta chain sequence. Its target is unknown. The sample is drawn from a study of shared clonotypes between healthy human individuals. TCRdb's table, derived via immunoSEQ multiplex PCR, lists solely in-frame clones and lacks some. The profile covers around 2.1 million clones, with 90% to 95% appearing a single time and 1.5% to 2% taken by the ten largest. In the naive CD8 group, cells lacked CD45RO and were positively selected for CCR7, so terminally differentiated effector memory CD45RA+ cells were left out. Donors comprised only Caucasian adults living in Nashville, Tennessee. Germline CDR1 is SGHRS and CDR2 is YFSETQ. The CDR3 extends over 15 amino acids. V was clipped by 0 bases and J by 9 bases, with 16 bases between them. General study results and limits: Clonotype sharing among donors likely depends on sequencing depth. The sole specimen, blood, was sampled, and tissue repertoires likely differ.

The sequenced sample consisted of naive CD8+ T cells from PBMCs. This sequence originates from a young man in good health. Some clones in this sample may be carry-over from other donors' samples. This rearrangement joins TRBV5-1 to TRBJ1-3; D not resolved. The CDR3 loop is CASSLDLLESSTIYF. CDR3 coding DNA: TGCGCCAGCAGCTTGGATCTTCTCGAATCGAGCACCATATATTTT.